This T cell receptor beta chain comes out of a study of identical twins. CDR3 length: 15 residues. The V gene's germline CDR1 is SGDLS and CDR2 YYNGEE. The V end lost 3 bases, the J end lost 5 bases, and 18 bases lay between the germline ends. Template switching added a universal primer site, and cDNA bore unique molecular identifiers. TCRdb analysed the 5' RACE reads with MiXCR anew, one entry per CDR3 protein. The sample consists of roughly 280,000 distinct CDR3 sequences, less than 9.5% of them appearing once. These data also featured in a second study, about yellow fever vaccine responses in identical twins.

Input material: CD8+ T cells sorted from blood. The chain uses TRBV9 and TRBJ2-7; possibly TRBD1 or TRBD2 for D (7 bases each). The sequence was obtained from a woman between 18 and 29 years old in good health. The CDR3 nucleotides are TGTGCCAGCAGCGCCGCGCTGACAGGGAGGGACGAGCAGTACTTC. It encodes CASSAALTGRDEQYF.